Listed below are T cell receptor beta chains from one sample, sequenced in a study of T cell responses to AZD1222 COVID-19 vaccine. The data were produced by immunoSEQ multiplex PCR, yet TCRdb's version contains in-frame clones alone and is incomplete. The top ten clones hold about 4.3% of a sample with 120,000 or so clones, less than 95% of them seen once. The sequences come from peripheral blood, collected on day 0 of MenACWY control vaccination. Source of these receptors: an adult in good health. The CDR3 runs from the conserved cysteine through the conserved F or W. D genes are given only for firm matches. A clone size is listed for some rows: how often the clone was seen (once, few, many), or a class if it is expanded.

v_call,clone_size,j_call,d_call,cdr3_aa,cdr3_nt
TRBV7-3,-,TRBJ2-2,TRBD1,CASSLTRGPGELFF,TGTGCCAGCAGCTTAACGAGGGGGCCCGGGGAGCTGTTTTTT
TRBV19,-,TRBJ2-7,-,CASRKRDNAYEQYF,TGTGCCAGTAGAAAAAGGGACAACGCCTACGAGCAGTACTTC
TRBV2,-,TRBJ1-1,-,CASRPSWGDTEAFF,TGTGCCAGCAGGCCATCGTGGGGCGACACTGAAGCTTTCTTT
TRBV29-1,-,TRBJ2-7,-,CSVLRENTYEQYF,TGCAGCGTTCTCCGGGAGAATACGTACGAGCAGTACTTC
TRBV2,-,TRBJ1-2,TRBD1,CASSESGTVYGYTF,TGTGCCAGCAGTGAATCGGGGACAGTTTATGGCTACACCTTC
TRBV7-9,-,TRBJ1-2,-,CASSLDLRERGGGYTF,TGTGCCAGCAGCTTAGACCTCCGGGAAAGAGGTGGTGGCTACACCTTC
TRBV5-8,-,TRBJ1-5,-,CASSLGGKVIQPQHF,TGTGCCAGCAGCTTGGGGGGGAAGGTAATTCAGCCCCAGCATTTT
TRBV7-9,-,TRBJ2-1,TRBD2,CASSARTSGPYNEQFF,TGTGCCAGCAGCGCCCGGACTAGCGGGCCATACAATGAGCAGTTCTTC
TRBV11-2,-,TRBJ2-3,-,CASSFRWEDTQYF,TGTGCCAGCAGCTTCAGGTGGGAAGATACGCAGTATTTT
TRBV30,-,TRBJ2-5,TRBD1,CAWTGGFQETQYF,TGTGCCTGGACAGGGGGCTTCCAAGAGACCCAGTACTTC
TRBV7-9,-,TRBJ1-5,TRBD1,CASSFTPGTGNQPQHF,TGTGCCAGCAGCTTCACTCCCGGGACAGGGAATCAGCCCCAGCATTTT
TRBV7-9,-,TRBJ1-4,-,CASSLFPDGATNEKLFF,TGTGCCAGCAGCTTATTCCCAGACGGTGCAACTAATGAAAAACTGTTTTTT
TRBV13,-,TRBJ2-3,-,CASSPPYTDTQYF,TGTGCCAGCAGCCCACCTTACACAGATACGCAGTATTTT
TRBV18,-,TRBJ2-7,-,CASSPRALFPYEQYF,TGTGCCAGCTCACCACGGGCATTATTCCCCTACGAGCAGTACTTC
TRBV6-5,once,TRBJ2-3,-,CASSYRQYTDTQYF,TGTGCCAGCAGTTACCGCCAGTACACAGATACGCAGTATTTT
TRBV13,few,TRBJ2-2,-,CASSFLGTSTGELFF,TGTGCCAGCAGCTTTCTTGGAACCAGCACCGGGGAGCTGTTTTTT
TRBV10-3,-,TRBJ2-3,-,CASGQATATDTQYF,TGTGCCTCAGGCCAGGCGACCGCTACTGATACGCAGTATTTT
TRBV28,once,TRBJ1-1,TRBD1,CASSSGTGLVSAFF,TGTGCCAGCAGCTCAGGGACAGGGTTAGTATCCGCTTTCTTT
TRBV7-8,-,TRBJ2-5,TRBD1,CASSLSLDRGKETQYF,TGTGCCAGCAGCTTATCTCTGGACAGGGGTAAAGAGACCCAGTACTTC
TRBV12-3/TRBV12-4,-,TRBJ1-2,-,CASSFQGIYGYTF,TGTGCCAGCAGTTTCCAGGGGATCTATGGCTACACCTTC
TRBV4-3,once,TRBJ1-1,-,CASSHDAVSLNTEAFF,TGCGCCAGCAGCCACGACGCCGTGTCACTGAACACTGAAGCTTTCTTT
TRBV28,-,TRBJ1-2,TRBD1,CASSVMAQGGNGYTF,TGTGCCAGCAGTGTTATGGCCCAGGGGGGCAATGGCTACACCTTC
TRBV6-5,-,TRBJ2-7,TRBD1,CASRRGTAYEQYF,TGTGCCAGCAGACGAGGGACAGCCTACGAGCAGTACTTC
TRBV11-2,-,TRBJ2-3,TRBD2,CASSLMGAGGPEDTQYF,TGTGCCAGCAGCCTCATGGGGGCGGGAGGGCCAGAAGATACGCAGTATTTT
TRBV20-1,-,TRBJ1-5,TRBD1,CSASGDRVNQPQHF,TGCAGTGCTAGTGGCGACAGGGTCAATCAGCCCCAGCATTTT
TRBV3-1/TRBV3-2,once,TRBJ1-2,-,CASSQDGVGQGENYGYTF,TGTGCCAGCAGCCAAGACGGTGTGGGACAAGGAGAGAACTATGGCTACACCTTC
TRBV5-6,-,TRBJ2-3,-,CASSLDYRRTDTQYF,TGTGCCAGCAGCTTGGACTACAGAAGGACAGATACGCAGTATTTT
TRBV7-9,-,TRBJ2-1,TRBD2,CASGRTGTSGNNEQFF,TGTGCCAGTGGCAGGACGGGGACTAGCGGGAACAATGAGCAGTTCTTC
TRBV4-1,-,TRBJ2-6,TRBD1,CASSQVRGTGGSGANVLTF,TGCGCCAGCAGCCAAGTTAGGGGGACAGGGGGCTCTGGGGCCAACGTCCTGACTTTC
TRBV7-2,once,TRBJ1-1,-,CASSLALFSAFF,TGTGCCAGCAGCTTAGCGTTATTCTCGGCTTTCTTT
TRBV19,-,TRBJ2-2,-,CASSMGKLMNTGELFF,TGTGCCAGTAGTATGGGTAAACTTATGAACACCGGGGAGCTGTTTTTT
TRBV19,-,TRBJ2-7,-,CASSITGNAYEQYF,TGTGCCAGTAGTATCACAGGGAATGCTTACGAGCAGTACTTC
TRBV2,-,TRBJ2-3,-,CASSEDGDFSTDTQYF,TGTGCCAGCAGTGAAGACGGGGACTTCAGCACAGATACGCAGTATTTT
TRBV5-4,-,TRBJ2-3,TRBD1,CASTSRDRGTDTQYF,TGTGCCAGCACCTCCCGGGACAGGGGCACAGATACGCAGTATTTT
TRBV18,-,TRBJ2-1,-,CASSPPDSYNEQFF,TGTGCCAGCTCACCACCGGACAGCTACAATGAGCAGTTCTTC
TRBV6-5,-,TRBJ1-3,TRBD1,CASHSGTGGNTIYF,TGTGCCAGCCATTCCGGGACAGGGGGAAACACCATATATTTT
TRBV18,once,TRBJ2-7,TRBD1,CASSPIGTGSGEQYF,TGTGCCAGCTCACCTATTGGGACAGGGAGCGGCGAGCAGTACTTC